This TCR beta chain was observed in a study of cytomegalovirus exposure and HLA in healthy donors. Study in general: Assignment to the Caucasian-associated ancestry cluster applied to around 76% of the 300 to 500 genotyped donors.

60 Vbeta and 13 Jbeta primers were used in PCR. The data were produced by immunoSEQ multiplex PCR, yet TCRdb's version contains in-frame clones alone and is incomplete. The sample includes fewer than 150,000 clones, more than 65% of them seen just once. Sample: PBMCs. This clonotype was obtained from a human donor in good health.

The chain's CDR3 is CASSFGGNYGYTF. The DNA for the CDR3 is TGTGCCAGCAGCTTCGGGGGTAACTATGGCTACACCTTC. The chain combines TRBV5-6 with TRBJ1-2, with D possibly matching TRBD1 (5 bases). The CDR3 runs to 13 residues. The V end was cut by 2 bases, the J end by 1 base, with 6 bases between. The germline V gene has CDR1 SGHDT and CDR2 YYEEEE.